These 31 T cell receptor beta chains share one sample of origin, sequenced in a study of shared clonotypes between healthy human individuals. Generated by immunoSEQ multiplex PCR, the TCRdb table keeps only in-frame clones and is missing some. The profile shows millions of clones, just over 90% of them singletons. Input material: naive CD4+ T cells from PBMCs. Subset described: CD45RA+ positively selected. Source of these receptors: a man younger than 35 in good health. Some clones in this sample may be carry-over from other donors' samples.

The CDR3 nucleotides read TGCGCCAGCAGCGCCTCGGGACCCCCCTATGGCTACACCTTC. Translating it yields CASSASGPPYGYTF. The rearrangement uses TRBV5-1 and TRBJ1-2, with a tentative D call TRBD1 (5 bases). CDR3 size: 14 residues. The V and J ends lost 4 bases and 4 bases respectively, with 14 bases between them. Germline CDR1 and CDR2: SGHRS and YFSETQ.

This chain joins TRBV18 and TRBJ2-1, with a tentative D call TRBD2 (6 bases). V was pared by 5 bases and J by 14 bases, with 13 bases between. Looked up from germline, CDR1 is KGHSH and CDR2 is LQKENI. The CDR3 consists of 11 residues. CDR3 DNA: TGTGCCAGCTCAGCGGGGTTTGGGGAGTTCTTC. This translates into CASSAGFGEFF.

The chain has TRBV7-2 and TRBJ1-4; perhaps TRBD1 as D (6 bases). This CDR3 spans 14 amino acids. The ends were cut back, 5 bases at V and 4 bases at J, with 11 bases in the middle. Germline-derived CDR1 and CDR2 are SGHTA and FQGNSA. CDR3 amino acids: CASSPDSHNEKLFF. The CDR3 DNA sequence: TGTGCCAGCAGCCCGGACAGCCATAATGAAAAACTGTTTTTT.

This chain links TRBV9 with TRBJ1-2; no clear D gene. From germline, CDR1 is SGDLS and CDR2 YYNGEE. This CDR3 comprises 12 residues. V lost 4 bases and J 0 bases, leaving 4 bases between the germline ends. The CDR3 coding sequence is TGTGCCAGCAGCAGAGCTAACTATGGCTACACCTTC. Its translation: CASSRANYGYTF.

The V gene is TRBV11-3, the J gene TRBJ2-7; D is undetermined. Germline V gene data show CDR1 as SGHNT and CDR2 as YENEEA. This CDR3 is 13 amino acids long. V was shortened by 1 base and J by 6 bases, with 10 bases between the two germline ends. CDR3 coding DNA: TGTGCCAGCAGCTTAGTAGGTGGGTTCGAGCAGTACTTC. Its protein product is CASSLVGGFEQYF.

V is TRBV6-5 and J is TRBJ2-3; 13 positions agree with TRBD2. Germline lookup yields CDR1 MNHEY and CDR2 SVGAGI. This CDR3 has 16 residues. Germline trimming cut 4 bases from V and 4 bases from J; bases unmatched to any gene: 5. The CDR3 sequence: CASSSTTSGRADTQYF. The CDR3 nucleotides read TGTGCCAGCAGTTCAACAACTAGCGGGAGGGCAGATACGCAGTATTTT.

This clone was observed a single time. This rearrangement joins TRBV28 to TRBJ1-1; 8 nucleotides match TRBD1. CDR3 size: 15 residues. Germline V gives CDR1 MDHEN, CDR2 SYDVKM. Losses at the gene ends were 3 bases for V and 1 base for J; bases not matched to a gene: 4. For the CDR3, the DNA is TGTGCCAGCAGTTTTCCCGGGACAGGGAACACTGAAGCTTTCTTT. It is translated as CASSFPGTGNTEAFF.

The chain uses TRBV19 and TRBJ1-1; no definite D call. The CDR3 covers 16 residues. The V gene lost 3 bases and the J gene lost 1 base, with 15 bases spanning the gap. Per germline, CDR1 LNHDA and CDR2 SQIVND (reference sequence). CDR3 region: CASSIGPVGWNTEAFF. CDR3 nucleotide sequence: TGTGCCAGTAGTATCGGGCCCGTGGGGTGGAACACTGAAGCTTTCTTT.

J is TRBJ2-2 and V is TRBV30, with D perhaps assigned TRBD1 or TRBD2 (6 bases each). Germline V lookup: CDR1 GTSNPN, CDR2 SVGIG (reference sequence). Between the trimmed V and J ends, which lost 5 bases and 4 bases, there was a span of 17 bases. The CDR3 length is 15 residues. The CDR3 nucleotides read TGTGCCTGGGGACTAATAACAGGGAGCACCGGGGAGCTGTTTTTT. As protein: CAWGLITGSTGELFF. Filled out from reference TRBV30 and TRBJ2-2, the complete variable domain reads SQTIHQWPATLVQPVGSPLSLECTVEGTSNPNLYWYRQAAGRGLQLLFYSVGIGQISSEVPQNLSASRPQDRQFILSSKKLLLSDSGFYLCAWGLITGSTGELFFGEGSRLTVL.

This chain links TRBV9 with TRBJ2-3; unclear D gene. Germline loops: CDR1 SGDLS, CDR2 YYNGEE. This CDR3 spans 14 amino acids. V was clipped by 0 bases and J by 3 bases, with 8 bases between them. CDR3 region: CASSVAPLTDTQYF. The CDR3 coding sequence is TGTGCCAGCAGCGTAGCCCCCCTAACAGATACGCAGTATTTT.

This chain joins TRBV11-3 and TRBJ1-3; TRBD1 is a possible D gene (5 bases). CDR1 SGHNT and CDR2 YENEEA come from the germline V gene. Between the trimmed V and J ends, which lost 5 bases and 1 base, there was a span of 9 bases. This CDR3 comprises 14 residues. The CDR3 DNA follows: TGTGCCAGCAGCCCGCAGGGTTCTGGAAACACCATATATTTT. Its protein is CASSPQGSGNTIYF.

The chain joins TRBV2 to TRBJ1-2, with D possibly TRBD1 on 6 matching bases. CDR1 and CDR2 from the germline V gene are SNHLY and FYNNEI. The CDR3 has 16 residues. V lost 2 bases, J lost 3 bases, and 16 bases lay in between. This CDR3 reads CASSESFWGGHYGYTF. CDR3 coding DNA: TGTGCCAGCAGTGAATCTTTTTGGGGGGGGCACTATGGCTACACCTTC.

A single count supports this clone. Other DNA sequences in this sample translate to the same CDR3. CDR3: CASSVGRGPGQPQHF. In nucleotides, the CDR3 is TGTGCCAGCAGCGTCGGCAGGGGGCCGGGTCAGCCCCAGCATTTT. The chain links TRBV9 to TRBJ1-5, with TRBD1 identical over 8 bases. The germline V gene encodes CDR1 SGDLS and CDR2 YYNGEE. V shed 2 bases and J 6 bases; nucleotides not matched to a gene: 7. The CDR3 is 15 residues long.

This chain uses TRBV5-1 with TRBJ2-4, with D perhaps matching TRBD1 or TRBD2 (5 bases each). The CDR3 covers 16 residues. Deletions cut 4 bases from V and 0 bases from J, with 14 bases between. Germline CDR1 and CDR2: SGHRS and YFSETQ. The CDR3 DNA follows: TGCGCCAGCAGCCCAGACCCGGGGACAGCCAAAAACATTCAGTACTTC. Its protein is CASSPDPGTAKNIQYF.

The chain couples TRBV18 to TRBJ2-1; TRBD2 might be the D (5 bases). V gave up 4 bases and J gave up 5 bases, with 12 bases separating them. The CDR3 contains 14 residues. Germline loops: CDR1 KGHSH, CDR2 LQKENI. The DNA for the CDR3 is TGTGCCAGCTCACTGAAGGGAGCCCACAATGAGCAGTTCTTC. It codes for CASSLKGAHNEQFF.

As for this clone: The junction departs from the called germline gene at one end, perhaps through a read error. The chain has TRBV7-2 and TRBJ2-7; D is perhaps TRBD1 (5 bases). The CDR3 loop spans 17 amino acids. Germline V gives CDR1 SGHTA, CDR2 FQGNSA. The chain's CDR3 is CASSLPPHIGPRAAMIF. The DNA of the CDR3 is TGTGCCAGCAGCTTACCTCCTCATATCGGGCCCAGGGCGGCGATGATATTC.

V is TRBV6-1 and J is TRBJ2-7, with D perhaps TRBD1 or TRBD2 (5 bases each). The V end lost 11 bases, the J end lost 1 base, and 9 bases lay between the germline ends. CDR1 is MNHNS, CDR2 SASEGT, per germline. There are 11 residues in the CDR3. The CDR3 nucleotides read TGTGCCGTGTGGGGGTCCTACGAGCAGTACTTC. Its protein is CAVWGSYEQYF.

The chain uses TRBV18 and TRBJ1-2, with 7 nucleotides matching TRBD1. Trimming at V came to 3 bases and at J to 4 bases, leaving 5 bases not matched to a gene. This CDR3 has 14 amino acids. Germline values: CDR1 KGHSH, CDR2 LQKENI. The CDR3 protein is CASSPQTGSYGYTF. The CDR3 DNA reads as TGTGCCAGCTCACCGCAGACAGGGAGCTATGGCTACACCTTC.

CDR3 protein: CASRSGTGRTGRQHF. CDR3 DNA sequence: TGTGCCAGTAGGTCCGGGACAGGCCGTACCGGGCGCCAGCATTTT. The chain carries TRBV19 and TRBJ1-5; TRBD1 matches 8 bases. This CDR3 has 15 residues. Germline V lookup: CDR1 LNHDA, CDR2 SQIVND (reference sequence). Trimming removed 6 bases from V and 12 bases from J; junction bases left unmatched: 16.

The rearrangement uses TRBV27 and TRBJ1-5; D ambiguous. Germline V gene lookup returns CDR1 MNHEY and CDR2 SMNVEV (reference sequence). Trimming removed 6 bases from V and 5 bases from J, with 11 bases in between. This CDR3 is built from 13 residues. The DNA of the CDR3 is TGTGCCAGCAGCACGAACGAGGATCAGCCCCAGCATTTT. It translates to CASSTNEDQPQHF.

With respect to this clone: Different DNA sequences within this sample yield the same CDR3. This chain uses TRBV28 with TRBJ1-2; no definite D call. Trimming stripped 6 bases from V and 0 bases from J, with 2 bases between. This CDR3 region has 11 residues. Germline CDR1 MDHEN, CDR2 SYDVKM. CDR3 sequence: CASSSNYGYTF. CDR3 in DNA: TGTGCCAGCAGCTCTAACTATGGCTACACCTTC.

This CDR3 reads CASSDRSFGNTIYF. The CDR3 nucleotides read TGTGCCAGTAGCGACAGGTCTTTTGGAAACACCATATATTTT. The chain is built from TRBV19 and TRBJ1-3; TRBD1 might be the D (6 bases). With 6 bases removed from V and 3 bases from J, the gap between germline ends came to 12 bases. The germline gives CDR1 LNHDA, CDR2 SQIVND (reference sequence). This CDR3 spans 14 amino acids.

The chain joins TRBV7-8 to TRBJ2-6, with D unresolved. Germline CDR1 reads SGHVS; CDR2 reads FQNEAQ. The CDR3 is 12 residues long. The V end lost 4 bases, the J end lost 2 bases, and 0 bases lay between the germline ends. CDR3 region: CASSSGANVLTF. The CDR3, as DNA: TGTGCCAGCAGCTCTGGGGCCAACGTCCTGACTTTC.

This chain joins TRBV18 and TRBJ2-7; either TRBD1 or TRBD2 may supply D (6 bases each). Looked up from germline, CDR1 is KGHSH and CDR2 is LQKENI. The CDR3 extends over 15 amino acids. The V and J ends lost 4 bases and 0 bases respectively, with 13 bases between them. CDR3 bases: TGTGCCAGCTCACGAGACAGGAGGGGCTCCTACGAGCAGTACTTC. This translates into CASSRDRRGSYEQYF.

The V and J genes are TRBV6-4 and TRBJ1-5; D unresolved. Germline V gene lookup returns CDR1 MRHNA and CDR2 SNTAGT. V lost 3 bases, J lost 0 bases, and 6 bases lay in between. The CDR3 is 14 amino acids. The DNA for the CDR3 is TGTGCCAGCAGTGATACCTATAGCAATCAGCCCCAGCATTTT. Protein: CASSDTYSNQPQHF.

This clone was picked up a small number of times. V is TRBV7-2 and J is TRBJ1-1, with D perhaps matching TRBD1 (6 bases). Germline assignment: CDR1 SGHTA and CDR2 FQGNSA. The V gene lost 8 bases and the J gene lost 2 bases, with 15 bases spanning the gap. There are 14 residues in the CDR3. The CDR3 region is CASRRQETNTEAFF. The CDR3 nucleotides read TGTGCCAGCCGCAGACAGGAGACTAACACTGAAGCTTTCTTT.

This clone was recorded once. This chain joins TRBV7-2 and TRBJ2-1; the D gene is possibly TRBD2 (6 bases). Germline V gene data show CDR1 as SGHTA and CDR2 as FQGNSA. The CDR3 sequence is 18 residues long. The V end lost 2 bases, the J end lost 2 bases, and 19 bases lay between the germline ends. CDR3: CASSLRAGSQAPYNEQFF. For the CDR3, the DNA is TGTGCCAGCAGCTTACGAGCGGGTTCCCAAGCCCCCTACAATGAGCAGTTCTTC.

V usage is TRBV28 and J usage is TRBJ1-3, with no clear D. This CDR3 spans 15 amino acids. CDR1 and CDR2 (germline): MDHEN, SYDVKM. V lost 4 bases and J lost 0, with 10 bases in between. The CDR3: CASSSYRDSGNTIYF. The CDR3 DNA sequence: TGTGCCAGCAGTTCGTACCGAGACTCTGGAAACACCATATATTTT.

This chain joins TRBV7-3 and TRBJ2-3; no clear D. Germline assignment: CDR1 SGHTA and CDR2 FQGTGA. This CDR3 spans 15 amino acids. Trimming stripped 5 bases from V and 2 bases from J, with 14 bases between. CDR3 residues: CASSPSGLNTDTQYF. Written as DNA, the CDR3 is TGTGCCAGCAGCCCCTCCGGGCTCAACACAGATACGCAGTATTTT.

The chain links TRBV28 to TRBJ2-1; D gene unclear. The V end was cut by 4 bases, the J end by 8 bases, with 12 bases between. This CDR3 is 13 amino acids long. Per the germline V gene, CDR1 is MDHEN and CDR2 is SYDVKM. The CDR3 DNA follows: TGTGCCAGCAGTTCCGCTCTGTTCGATGAGCAGTTCTTC. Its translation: CASSSALFDEQFF. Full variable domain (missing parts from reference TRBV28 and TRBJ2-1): DVKVTQSSRYLVKRTGEKVFLECVQDMDHENMFWYRQDPGLGLRLIYFSYDVKMKEKGDIPEGYSVSREKKERFSLILESASTNQTSMYLCASSSALFDEQFFGPGTRLTVL.

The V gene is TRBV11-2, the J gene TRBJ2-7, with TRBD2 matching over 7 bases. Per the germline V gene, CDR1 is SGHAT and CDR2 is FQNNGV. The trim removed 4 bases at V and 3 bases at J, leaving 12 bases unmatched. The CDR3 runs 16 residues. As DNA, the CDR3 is TGTGCCAGCAGCTATAGGAGGGGTAGCGGGTACTACGAGCAGTACTTC. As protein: CASSYRRGSGYYEQYF.